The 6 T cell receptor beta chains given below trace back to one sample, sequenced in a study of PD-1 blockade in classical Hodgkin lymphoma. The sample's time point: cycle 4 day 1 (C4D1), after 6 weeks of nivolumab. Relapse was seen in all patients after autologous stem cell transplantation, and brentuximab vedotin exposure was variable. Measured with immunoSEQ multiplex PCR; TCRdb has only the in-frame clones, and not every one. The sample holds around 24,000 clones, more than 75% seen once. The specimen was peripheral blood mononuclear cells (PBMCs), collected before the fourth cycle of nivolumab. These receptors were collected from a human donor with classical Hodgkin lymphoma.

CDR3 in DNA: TGTGCCAGCAGTTACATGTTGGGGAACACCGGGGAGCTGTTTTTT. Amino acids: CASSYMLGNTGELFF. The gene calls are TRBV6-6 and TRBJ2-2, with no clear D. Per germline, CDR1 MNHNY and CDR2 SVGAGI (reference sequence). This CDR3 is 15 amino acids long. Trimming shortened V by 2 bases and J by 1 base, and 8 bases separated the two germline ends.

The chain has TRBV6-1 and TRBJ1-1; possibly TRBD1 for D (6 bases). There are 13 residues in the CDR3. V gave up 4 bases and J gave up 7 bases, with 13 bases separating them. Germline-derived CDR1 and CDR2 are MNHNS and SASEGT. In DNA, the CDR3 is TGTGCCAGCAGTGCCAGGGGAGGGGGTGAAGCTTTCTTT. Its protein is CASSARGGGEAFF.

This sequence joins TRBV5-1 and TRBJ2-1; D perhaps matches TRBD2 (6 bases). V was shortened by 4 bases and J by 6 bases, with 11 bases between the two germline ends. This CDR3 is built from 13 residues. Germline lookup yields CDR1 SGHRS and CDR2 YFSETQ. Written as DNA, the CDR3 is TGCGCCAGCAGCCCGGGCGGGACCAATGAGCAGTTCTTC. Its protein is CASSPGGTNEQFF.

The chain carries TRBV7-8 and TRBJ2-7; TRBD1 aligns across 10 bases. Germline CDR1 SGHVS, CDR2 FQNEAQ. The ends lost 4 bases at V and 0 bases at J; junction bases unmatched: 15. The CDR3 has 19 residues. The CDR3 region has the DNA TGTGCCAGCAGCTCATACACCGGGACAGGGGCCCTTAGCTCCTACGAGCAGTACTTC. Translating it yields CASSSYTGTGALSSYEQYF. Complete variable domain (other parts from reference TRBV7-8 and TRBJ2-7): GAGVSQSPRYKVAKRGQDVALRCDPISGHVSLFWYQQALGQGPEFLTYFQNEAQLDKSGLPSDRFFAERPEGSVSTLKIQRTQQEDSAVYLCASSSYTGTGALSSYEQYFGPGTRLTVT.

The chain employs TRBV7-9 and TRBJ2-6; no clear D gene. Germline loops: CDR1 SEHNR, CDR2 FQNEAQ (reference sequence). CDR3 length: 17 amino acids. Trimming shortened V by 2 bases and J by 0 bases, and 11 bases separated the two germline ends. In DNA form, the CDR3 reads TGTGCCAGCAGCTTATCCGGACGGTACTCTGGGGCCAACGTCCTGACTTTC. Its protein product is CASSLSGRYSGANVLTF.

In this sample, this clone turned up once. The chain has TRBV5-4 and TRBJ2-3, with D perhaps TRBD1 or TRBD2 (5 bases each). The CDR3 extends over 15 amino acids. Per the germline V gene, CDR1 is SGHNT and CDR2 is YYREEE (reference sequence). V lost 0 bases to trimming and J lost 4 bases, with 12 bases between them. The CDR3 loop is CASSLVGVSPDTQYF. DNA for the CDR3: TGTGCCAGCAGCTTGGTGGGGGTGAGTCCAGATACGCAGTATTTT.